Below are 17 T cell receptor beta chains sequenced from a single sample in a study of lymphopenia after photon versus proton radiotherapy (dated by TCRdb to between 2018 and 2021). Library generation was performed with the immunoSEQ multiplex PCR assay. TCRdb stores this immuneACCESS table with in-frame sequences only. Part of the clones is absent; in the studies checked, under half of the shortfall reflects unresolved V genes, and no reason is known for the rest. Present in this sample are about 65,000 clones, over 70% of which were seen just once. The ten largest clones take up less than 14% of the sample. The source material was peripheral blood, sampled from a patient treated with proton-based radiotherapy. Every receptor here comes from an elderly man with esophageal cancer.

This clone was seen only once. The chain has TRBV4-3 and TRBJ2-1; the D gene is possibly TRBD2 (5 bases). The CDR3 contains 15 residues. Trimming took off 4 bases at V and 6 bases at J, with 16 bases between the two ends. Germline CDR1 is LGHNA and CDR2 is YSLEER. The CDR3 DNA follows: TGCGCCAGCAGCCCATCCGGGGTGTGGGGCAATGAGCAGTTCTTC. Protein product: CASSPSGVWGNEQFF.

The CDR3 DNA is TGTGCCAGCAGATGGGACAGTTACAATGAGCAGTTCTTC. It yields the protein CASRWDSYNEQFF. The rearrangement joins TRBV6-5 to TRBJ2-1; TRBD1 agrees at 7 bases. This CDR3 has 13 residues. V was clipped by 6 bases and J by 4 bases; unmatched bases: 3. Germline CDR1 MNHEY, CDR2 SVGAGI.

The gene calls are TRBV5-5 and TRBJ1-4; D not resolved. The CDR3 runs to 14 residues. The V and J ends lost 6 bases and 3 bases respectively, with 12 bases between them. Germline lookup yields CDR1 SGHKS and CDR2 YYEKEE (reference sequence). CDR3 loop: CASNKDPSNEKLFF. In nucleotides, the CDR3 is TGTGCCAGCAACAAAGACCCCTCTAATGAAAAACTGTTTTTT.

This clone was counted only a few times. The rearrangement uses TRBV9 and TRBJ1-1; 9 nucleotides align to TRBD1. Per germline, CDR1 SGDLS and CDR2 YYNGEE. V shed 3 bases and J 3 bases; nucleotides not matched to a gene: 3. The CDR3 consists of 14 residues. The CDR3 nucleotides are TGTGCCAGCAGCGCCCGACAGGGGGACACTGAAGCTTTCTTT. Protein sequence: CASSARQGDTEAFF.

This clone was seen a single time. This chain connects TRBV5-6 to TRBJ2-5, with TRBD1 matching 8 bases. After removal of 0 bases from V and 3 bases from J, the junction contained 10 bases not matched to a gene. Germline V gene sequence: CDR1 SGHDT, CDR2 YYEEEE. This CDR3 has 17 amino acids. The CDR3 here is CASSLARGRARKETQYF. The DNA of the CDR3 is TGTGCCAGCAGCTTGGCCAGGGGGCGCGCGAGGAAAGAGACCCAGTACTTC.

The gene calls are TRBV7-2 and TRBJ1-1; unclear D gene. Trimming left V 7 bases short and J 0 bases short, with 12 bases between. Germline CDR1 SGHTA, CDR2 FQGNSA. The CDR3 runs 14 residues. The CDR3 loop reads CASTPLGLNTEAFF. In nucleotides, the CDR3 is TGTGCCAGCACCCCCTTAGGGTTGAACACTGAAGCTTTCTTT.

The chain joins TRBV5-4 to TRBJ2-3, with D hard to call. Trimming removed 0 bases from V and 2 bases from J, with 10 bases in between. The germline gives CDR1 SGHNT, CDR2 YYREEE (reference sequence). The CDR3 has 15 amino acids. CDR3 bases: TGTGCCAGCAGCTTGGCGGCCAGCTCCACAGATACGCAGTATTTT. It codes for CASSLAASSTDTQYF.

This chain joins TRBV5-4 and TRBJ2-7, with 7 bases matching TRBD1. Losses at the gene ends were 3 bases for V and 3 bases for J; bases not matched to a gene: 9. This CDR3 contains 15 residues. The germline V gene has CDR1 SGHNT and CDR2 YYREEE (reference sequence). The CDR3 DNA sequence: TGTGCCAGCAGCTCCCTCGGGACAGCGGACTACGAGCAGTACTTC. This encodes CASSSLGTADYEQYF. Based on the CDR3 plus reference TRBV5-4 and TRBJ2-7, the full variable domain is ETGVTQSPTHLIKTRGQQVTLRCSSQSGHNTVSWYQQALGQGPQFIFQYYREEENGRGNFPPRFSGLQFPNYSSELNVNALELDDSALYLCASSSLGTADYEQYFGPGTRLTVT.

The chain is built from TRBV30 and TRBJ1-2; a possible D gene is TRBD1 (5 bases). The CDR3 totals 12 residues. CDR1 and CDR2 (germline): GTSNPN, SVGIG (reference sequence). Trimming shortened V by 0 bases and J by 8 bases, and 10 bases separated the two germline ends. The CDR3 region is CAWSVREGGYTF. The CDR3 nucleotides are TGTGCCTGGAGTGTCAGGGAGGGCGGCTACACCTTC.

The CDR3 DNA sequence: TGCGCCAGCAGCTGGGCTGGGTCGGCGGCAAACACCATATATTTT. Translating gives CASSWAGSAANTIYF. The rearrangement joins TRBV5-1 to TRBJ1-3; D not resolved. Germline V gives CDR1 SGHRS, CDR2 YFSETQ. With 3 bases removed from V and 6 bases from J, the gap between germline ends came to 16 bases. CDR3 size: 15 residues.

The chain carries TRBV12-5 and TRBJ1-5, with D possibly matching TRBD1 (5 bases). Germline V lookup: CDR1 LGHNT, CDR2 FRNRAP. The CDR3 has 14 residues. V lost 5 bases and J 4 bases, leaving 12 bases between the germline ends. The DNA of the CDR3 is TGTGCTAGTGGTCCGGGACCTTCGAATCAGCCCCAGCATTTT. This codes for CASGPGPSNQPQHF.

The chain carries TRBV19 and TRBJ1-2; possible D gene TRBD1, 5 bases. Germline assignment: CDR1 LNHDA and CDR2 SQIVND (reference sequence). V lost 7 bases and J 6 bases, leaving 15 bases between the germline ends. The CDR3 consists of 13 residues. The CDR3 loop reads CASTKNLRDGYTF. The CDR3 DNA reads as TGTGCCAGTACCAAAAACCTCAGGGATGGCTACACCTTC. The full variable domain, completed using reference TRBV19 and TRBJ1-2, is DGGITQSPKYLFRKEGQNVTLSCEQNLNHDAMYWYRQDPGQGLRLIYYSQIVNDFQKGDIAEGYSVSREKKESFPLTVTSAQKNPTAFYLCASTKNLRDGYTFGSGTRLTVV.

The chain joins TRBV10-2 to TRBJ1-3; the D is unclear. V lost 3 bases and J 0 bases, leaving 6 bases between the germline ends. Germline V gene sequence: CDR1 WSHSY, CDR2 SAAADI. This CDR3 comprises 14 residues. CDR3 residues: CASSDPDSGNTIYF. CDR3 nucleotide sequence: TGCGCCAGCAGTGACCCGGACTCTGGAAACACCATATATTTT.

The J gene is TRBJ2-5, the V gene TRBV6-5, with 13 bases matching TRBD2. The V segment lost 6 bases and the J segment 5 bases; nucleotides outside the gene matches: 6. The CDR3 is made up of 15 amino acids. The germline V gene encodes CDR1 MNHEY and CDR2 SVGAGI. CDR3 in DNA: TGTGCCAGCAGATTGGAACTAGCGGGAGGGGAGACCCAGTACTTC. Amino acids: CASRLELAGGETQYF.

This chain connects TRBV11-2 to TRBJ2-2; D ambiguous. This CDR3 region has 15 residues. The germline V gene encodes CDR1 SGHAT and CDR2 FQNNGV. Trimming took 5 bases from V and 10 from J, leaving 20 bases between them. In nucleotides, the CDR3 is TGTGCCAGCAGCCCCCGGCGGTTCCCGTTTCTGGAGCTGTTTTTT. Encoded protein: CASSPRRFPFLELFF.

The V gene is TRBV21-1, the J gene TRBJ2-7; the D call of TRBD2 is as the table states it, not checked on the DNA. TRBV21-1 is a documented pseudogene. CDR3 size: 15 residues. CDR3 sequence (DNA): TGTGCCAGCAGCAAAGAGGTAGCGGGGTCCTACGAGCAGTACTTC. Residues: CASSKEVAGSYEQYF.

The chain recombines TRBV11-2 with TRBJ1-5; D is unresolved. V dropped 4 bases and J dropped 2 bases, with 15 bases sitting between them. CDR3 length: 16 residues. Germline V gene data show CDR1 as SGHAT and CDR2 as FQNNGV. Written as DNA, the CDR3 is TGTGCCAGCAGCTCGACTCGGGCCTACGGCAATCAGCCCCAGCATTTT. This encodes CASSSTRAYGNQPQHF. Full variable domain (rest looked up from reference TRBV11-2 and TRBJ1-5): EAGVAQSPRYKIIEKRQSVAFWCNPISGHATLYWYQQILGQGPKLLIQFQNNGVVDDSQLPKDRFSAERLKGVDSTLKIQPAKLEDSAVYLCASSSTRAYGNQPQHFGDGTRLSIL.